Below, 24 T cell receptor beta chains from the same sample are listed, as sequenced in a study of cytomegalovirus exposure and HLA in healthy donors. PCR used 60 Vbeta primers and 13 Jbeta primers. The assay was immunoSEQ multiplex PCR, and TCRdb's table has in-frame clones only and misses some. This table has over 150,000 clones, roughly 74% appearing once. Source material: PBMCs. The receptors were sampled from a man between 18 and 35 years old in good health and CMV-seronegative.

The chain joins TRBV13 to TRBJ2-2; D gene uncertain. In germline, CDR1 is PRHDT, CDR2 FYEKMQ (reference sequence). CDR3 length: 14 amino acids. Trimming left V 1 base short and J 5 bases short, with 8 bases between. The CDR3 bases are TGTGCCAGCAGCTTAGTTCGTGAGACCGGGGAGCTGTTTTTT. Protein: CASSLVRETGELFF. The complete variable domain, with remaining parts taken from reference TRBV13 and TRBJ2-2, reads AAGVIQSPRHLIKEKRETATLKCYPIPRHDTVYWYQQGPGQDPQFLISFYEKMQSDKGSIPDRFSAQQFSDYHSELNMSSLELGDSALYFCASSLVRETGELFFGEGSRLTVL.

The chain has TRBV7-8 and TRBJ1-2; 10 bases agree with TRBD1. From germline, CDR1 is SGHVS and CDR2 FQNEAQ. The CDR3 covers 15 residues. V lost 5 bases and J lost 6; bases outside the gene matches: 9. CDR3 sequence (DNA): TGTGCCAGCAGCCCAGATGCCGGGACAGGGGATGGCTACACCTTC. Encoded protein: CASSPDAGTGDGYTF.

This chain joins TRBV29-1 and TRBJ2-3, with no clear D. CDR1 SQVTM and CDR2 ANQGSEA come from the germline V gene. V was trimmed by 4 bases and J by 5 bases, leaving 13 bases between them. This CDR3 region has 13 residues. The CDR3 DNA is TGCAGCGTTGCGGGTACCCGCGGAGATACGCAGTATTTT. It yields the protein CSVAGTRGDTQYF.

This chain uses TRBV10-3 with TRBJ2-2, with TRBD2 identical over 12 bases. The CDR3 has 17 amino acids. CDR1 is ENHRY and CDR2 is SYGVKD in the germline V gene. V lost 4 bases, J lost 6 bases, and 9 bases stayed unmatched. In DNA form, the CDR3 reads TGTGCCATCAGTGCGCTAGCGGGGGGGCCCGGATCCGGGGAGCTGTTTTTT. It is translated as CAISALAGGPGSGELFF.

The CDR3 here is CASSFDRARAGGYTF. In DNA form, the CDR3 reads TGTGCCAGCAGCTTCGACAGGGCTAGGGCAGGGGGCTACACCTTC. This chain uses TRBV5-4 with TRBJ1-2, with 7 positions matching TRBD1. CDR3 length equals 15 residues. Germline V CDR1 and CDR2: SGHNT, YYREEE (reference sequence). The V segment lost 2 bases and the J segment 8 bases; nucleotides outside the gene matches: 12.

This chain connects TRBV7-2 to TRBJ2-2, with TRBD2 identical over 11 bases. CDR3 length equals 18 residues. The trim removed 5 bases at V and 4 bases at J, leaving 12 bases unmatched. The germline CDR1 and CDR2 sequences are SGHTA and FQGNSA. The CDR3 loop is CASSHNRGLAASTGELFF. CDR3 sequence (DNA): TGTGCCAGCAGCCACAATAGGGGACTAGCGGCATCCACCGGGGAGCTGTTTTTT.

The chain employs TRBV5-1 and TRBJ1-6; D perhaps matches TRBD1 (5 bases). V was trimmed by 4 bases and J by 8 bases, leaving 16 bases between them. This CDR3 has 15 amino acids. The germline gives CDR1 SGHRS, CDR2 YFSETQ. The CDR3 DNA follows: TGCGCCAGCAGCCCGCCCGGGGGTACGGATTCACCCCTCCACTTT. The encoded protein is CASSPPGGTDSPLHF.

This chain uses TRBV5-1 with TRBJ1-2, with TRBD1 matching over 7 bases. Germline loops: CDR1 SGHRS, CDR2 YFSETQ. CDR3 length equals 13 residues. With V trimmed by 7 bases and J by 8 bases, 11 bases remained unmatched. DNA for the CDR3: TGCGCCAGCGGAACTGACAGGGTCGGAGGCTACACCTTC. As protein: CASGTDRVGGYTF.

This clone was seen only a few times. The chain uses TRBV5-6 and TRBJ1-2; possible D gene TRBD1, 5 bases. Trimming took off 4 bases at V and 4 bases at J, with 20 bases between the two ends. The V gene's germline CDR1 is SGHDT and CDR2 YYEEEE. The CDR3 totals 16 residues. The CDR3 DNA reads TGTGCCAGCAGCCAAGAAAACCAGGGAGGGGCCTATGGCTACACCTTC. Translated: CASSQENQGGAYGYTF.

In its sample, this clone was seen a few times. Mismatch with germline at one junction end may stem from a read error. This chain uses TRBV28 with TRBJ2-6, with D tentatively TRBD2 (6 bases). This CDR3 has 19 residues. CDR1 is MDHEN, CDR2 SYDVKM, per germline. This CDR3 is CASSLPRAGRFSGANGLTF. The CDR3 bases are TGTGCCAGCAGCCTCCCCCGCGCGGGACGGTTCTCTGGGGCCAACGGCCTGACTTTC.

V gene TRBV5-8 combines with J gene TRBJ2-7; D is unresolved. This CDR3 spans 11 amino acids. Germline assignment: CDR1 SGHTS and CDR2 YDEGEE. Deletions cut 2 bases from V and 6 bases from J, with 6 bases between. In nucleotides, the CDR3 is TGTGCCAGCAGCTTTCGGTCCGAGCAGTACTTC. Translated: CASSFRSEQYF. The full variable domain, its missing parts supplied by reference TRBV5-8 and TRBJ2-7, is EAGVTQSPTHLIKTRGQQATLRCSPISGHTSVYWYQQALGLGLQFLLWYDEGEERNRGNFPPRFSGRQFPNYSSELNVNALELEDSALYLCASSFRSEQYFGPGTRLTVT.

The chain carries TRBV7-8 and TRBJ2-5, with 8 bases aligning to TRBD2. The germline gives CDR1 SGHVS, CDR2 FQNEAQ. After removal of 0 bases from V and 5 bases from J, the junction contained 8 bases not matched to a gene. CDR3 length: 16 residues. The CDR3 DNA follows: TGTGCCAGCAGCTTAGCGAGCGGGGGCCTGGGGGAGACCCAGTACTTC. Residues: CASSLASGGLGETQYF. Drawing the rest from reference TRBV7-8 and TRBJ2-5, the complete variable domain is GAGVSQSPRYKVAKRGQDVALRCDPISGHVSLFWYQQALGQGPEFLTYFQNEAQLDKSGLPSDRFFAERPEGSVSTLKIQRTQQEDSAVYLCASSLASGGLGETQYFGPGTRLLVL.

The V and J genes are TRBV7-9 and TRBJ2-7; TRBD1 agrees at 10 bases. The CDR3 spans 12 residues. Germline assignment: CDR1 SEHNR and CDR2 FQNEAQ (reference sequence). The V segment lost 5 bases and the J segment 9 bases; nucleotides outside the gene matches: 4. The CDR3 is CASSRDRGTQYV. The CDR3 bases are TGTGCCAGCAGCCGGGACAGGGGTACGCAGTACGTC.

This chain links TRBV25-1 with TRBJ2-7; TRBD1 aligns across 8 bases. Losses at the gene ends were 6 bases for V and 4 bases for J; bases not matched to a gene: 11. Germline loops: CDR1 MGHDK, CDR2 SYGVNS. The CDR3 runs 15 residues. In DNA, the CDR3 is TGTGCCAGCAGACCTGGGACAGGCCGCTTTTACGAGCAGTACGTC. Its protein product is CASRPGTGRFYEQYV.

The J gene is TRBJ2-5, the V gene TRBV28, with D perhaps TRBD1 (5 bases). This CDR3 is 16 amino acids long. The V gene lost 4 bases and the J gene lost 2 bases, with 17 bases spanning the gap. Per the germline V gene, CDR1 is MDHEN and CDR2 is SYDVKM. This CDR3 is CASSSRDADWQETQYF. The CDR3 DNA follows: TGTGCCAGCAGTTCCAGGGATGCGGATTGGCAAGAGACCCAGTACTTC.

There are a few counts of this clone. V gene TRBV18 combines with J gene TRBJ2-5; the match to TRBD1 covers 7 bases. The germline CDR1 and CDR2 sequences are KGHSH and LQKENI. The CDR3 consists of 14 residues. J gave up 1 base and V 3 bases, and 2 bases lay outside the gene matches. CDR3 protein: CASSPGTAQETQYF. CDR3 DNA: TGTGCCAGCTCACCCGGGACAGCCCAAGAGACCCAGTACTTC.

As to this clone: The identical CDR3 is also encoded by other nucleotide sequences in the sample. CDR3 sequence: CASSSTRNTQYF. The CDR3 nucleotides read TGTGCCAGCAGCTCAACTAGAAACACGCAGTATTTT. The V gene is TRBV27, the J gene TRBJ2-3, with a weak D call TRBD2 (5 bases). The V gene lost 6 bases and the J gene lost 9 bases, with 13 bases spanning the gap. Germline V gene lookup returns CDR1 MNHEY and CDR2 SMNVEV (reference sequence). The length of the CDR3 is 12 residues.

The V call is TRBV28, the J call TRBJ1-1; 7 bases fit TRBD1. Trimming at V came to 4 bases and at J to 1 base, leaving 12 bases not matched to a gene. This CDR3 is 17 amino acids long. Germline V gene lookup returns CDR1 MDHEN and CDR2 SYDVKM. CDR3 sequence (DNA): TGTGCCAGCAGTTCCTCAGGATACCGGGACAGGAACACTGAAGCTTTCTTT. Translated: CASSSSGYRDRNTEAFF.

The chain carries TRBV7-9 and TRBJ1-2, with 7 bases identical to TRBD1. The CDR3 has 15 residues. Trimming removed 5 bases from V and 8 bases from J; junction bases left unmatched: 14. Germline V CDR1 and CDR2: SEHNR, FQNEAQ (reference sequence). Here the CDR3 DNA reads TGTGCCAGCAGCCCAACCGACAGGGCTTCGAGAGGCTACACCTTC. Protein product: CASSPTDRASRGYTF.

The gene calls are TRBV12-5 and TRBJ1-2; 9 nucleotides agree with TRBD1. The CDR3 runs 18 residues. Trimming removed 1 base from V and 4 bases from J; junction bases left unmatched: 13. In germline, CDR1 is LGHNT, CDR2 FRNRAP. CDR3 DNA: TGTGCTAGTGGTTTGGCATTCCTTACAGGGGGCCGGGTCTATGGCTACACCTTC. As protein: CASGLAFLTGGRVYGYTF.

This chain uses TRBV6-5 with TRBJ2-5, with D maybe TRBD1 (7 bases). The CDR3 is 14 residues long. Germline V gene data show CDR1 as MNHEY and CDR2 as SVGAGI. V was pared by 5 bases and J by 4 bases, with 14 bases between. CDR3: CASSRGTVRETQYF. DNA for the CDR3: TGTGCCAGCAGTCGGGGGACAGTGAGAGAGACCCAGTACTTC.

This clone has just a few counts. Additional DNA sequences in this sample encode the identical CDR3. The genes are TRBV6-1 and TRBJ2-2; perhaps TRBD2 as D (7 bases). Trimming shortened V by 7 bases and J by 5 bases, and 17 bases separated the two germline ends. CDR1 MNHNS and CDR2 SASEGT come from the germline V gene. The CDR3 consists of 15 residues. In DNA form, the CDR3 reads TGTGCCAGCATCCAACGGGGGGCAGGAACCGGGGAGCTGTTTTTT. Its translation is CASIQRGAGTGELFF.

The chain uses TRBV5-1 and TRBJ1-5, with TRBD1 matching over 9 bases. Germline CDR1 is SGHRS and CDR2 is YFSETQ. The J segment lost 2 bases and the V segment lost 5 bases, leaving 2 bases of the junction unmatched. The CDR3 runs 14 residues. CDR3 loop: CASSWTGGNQPQHF. In nucleotides, the CDR3 is TGCGCCAGCAGTTGGACAGGGGGCAATCAGCCCCAGCATTTT.

The chain has TRBV19 and TRBJ1-5; no clear D gene. V was cut by 3 bases and J by 4 bases, with 16 bases left in between. CDR3 length: 16 residues. Germline V gene lookup returns CDR1 LNHDA and CDR2 SQIVND (reference sequence). The CDR3 region is CASSILRPVANQPQHF. DNA for the CDR3: TGTGCCAGTAGTATCCTGAGGCCGGTGGCTAATCAGCCCCAGCATTTT. The variable domain in full, with the rest retrieved from reference TRBV19 and TRBJ1-5, is DGGITQSPKYLFRKEGQNVTLSCEQNLNHDAMYWYRQDPGQGLRLIYYSQIVNDFQKGDIAEGYSVSREKKESFPLTVTSAQKNPTAFYLCASSILRPVANQPQHFGDGTRLSIL.